This paragraph reports one TCR beta chain. 13 Jbeta primers and 60 Vbeta primers were used for the PCR. The authors' processing: Some 12 million shared chains were among the roughly 78 million unique TCR beta chains that a later analysis counted. Repertoires were generated with immunoSEQ multiplex PCR, while TCRdb's copy carries only in-frame clones and drops some. That table furnishes V, J and clone size, whereas the DNA furnished D and trimming. This sample has around 60,000 clones; around 75% occur once, and the top ten carry roughly 25%. These data come from a study of cytomegalovirus exposure and HLA in healthy donors. Germline V gives CDR1 SGDLS, CDR2 YYNGEE. This CDR3 is built from 15 residues. Trimming pared 5 bases from V and 2 bases from J, leaving 16 bases between.

V usage is TRBV9 and J usage is TRBJ1-1, with a tentative D call TRBD1 (5 bases). Material for sequencing was PBMCs. This sequence was found in a middle-aged woman in good health and CMV-seropositive. The CDR3 sequence: CASSETPGSNTEAFF. CDR3 coding DNA: TGTGCCAGCAGTGAAACCCCAGGGTCCAACACTGAAGCTTTCTTT.